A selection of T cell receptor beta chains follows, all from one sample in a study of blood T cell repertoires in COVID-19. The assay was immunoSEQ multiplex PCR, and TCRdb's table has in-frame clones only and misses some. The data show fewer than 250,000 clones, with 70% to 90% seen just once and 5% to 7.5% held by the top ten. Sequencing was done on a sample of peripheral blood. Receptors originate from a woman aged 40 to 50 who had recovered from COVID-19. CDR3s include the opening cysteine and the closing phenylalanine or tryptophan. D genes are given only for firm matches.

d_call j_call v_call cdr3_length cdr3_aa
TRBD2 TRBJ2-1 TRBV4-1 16 CASSQDRGLASNEQFF
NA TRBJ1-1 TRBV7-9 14 CASSLSQLNTEAFF
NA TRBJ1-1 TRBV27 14 CASSFGQLNTEAFF
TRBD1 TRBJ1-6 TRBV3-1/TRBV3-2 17 CASSQDWGPGQPAPLHF
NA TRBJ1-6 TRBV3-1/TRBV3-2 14 CASSQEAGYSPLHF
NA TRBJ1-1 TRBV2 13 CASRRDMNTEAFF
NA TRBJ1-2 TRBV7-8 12 CASSPRNYGYTF
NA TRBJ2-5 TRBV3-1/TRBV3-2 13 CASSREERETQYF
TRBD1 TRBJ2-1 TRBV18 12 CASSTDRVKQFF
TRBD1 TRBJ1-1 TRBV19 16 CASSIRQGAANTEAFF
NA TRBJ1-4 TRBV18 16 CASSLVRTVDNEKLFF
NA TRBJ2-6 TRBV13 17 CASSRGAGSPGANVLTF
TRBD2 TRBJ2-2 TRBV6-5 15 CASSYGSGRTGELFF
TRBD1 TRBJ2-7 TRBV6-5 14 CASRPGQGGYEQYF
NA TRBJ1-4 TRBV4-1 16 CASSQDSVATNEKLFF
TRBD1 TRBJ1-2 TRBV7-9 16 CASSTDIGQGIYGYTF
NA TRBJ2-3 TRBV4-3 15 CASSQVYGSTDTQYF
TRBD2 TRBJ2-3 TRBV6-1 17 CASSGTSGRPGGFAQYF
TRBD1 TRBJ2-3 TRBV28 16 CASSLSDRDSTDTQYF
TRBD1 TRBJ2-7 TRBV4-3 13 CASSQDRDGEQYF
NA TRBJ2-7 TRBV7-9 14 CASSLDAGVYEQYF
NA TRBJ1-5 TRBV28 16 CASLIRNDYSNQPQHF
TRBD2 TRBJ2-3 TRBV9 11 CASGRADTQYF
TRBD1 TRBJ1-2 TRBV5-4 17 CASSRPGQGITNYGYTF
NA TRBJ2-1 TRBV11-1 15 CASSLGRGLYNEQFF
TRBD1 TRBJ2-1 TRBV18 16 CASSRRPGQGVNEQFF
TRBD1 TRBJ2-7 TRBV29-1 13 CSALLGQTYEQYF
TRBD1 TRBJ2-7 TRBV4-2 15 CASSPSGDRGYEQYF
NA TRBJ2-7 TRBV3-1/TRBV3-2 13 CASSGEPSYEQYF
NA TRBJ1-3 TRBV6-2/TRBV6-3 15 CASSYSINKGNTIYF
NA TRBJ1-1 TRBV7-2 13 CASSFPGNTEAFF